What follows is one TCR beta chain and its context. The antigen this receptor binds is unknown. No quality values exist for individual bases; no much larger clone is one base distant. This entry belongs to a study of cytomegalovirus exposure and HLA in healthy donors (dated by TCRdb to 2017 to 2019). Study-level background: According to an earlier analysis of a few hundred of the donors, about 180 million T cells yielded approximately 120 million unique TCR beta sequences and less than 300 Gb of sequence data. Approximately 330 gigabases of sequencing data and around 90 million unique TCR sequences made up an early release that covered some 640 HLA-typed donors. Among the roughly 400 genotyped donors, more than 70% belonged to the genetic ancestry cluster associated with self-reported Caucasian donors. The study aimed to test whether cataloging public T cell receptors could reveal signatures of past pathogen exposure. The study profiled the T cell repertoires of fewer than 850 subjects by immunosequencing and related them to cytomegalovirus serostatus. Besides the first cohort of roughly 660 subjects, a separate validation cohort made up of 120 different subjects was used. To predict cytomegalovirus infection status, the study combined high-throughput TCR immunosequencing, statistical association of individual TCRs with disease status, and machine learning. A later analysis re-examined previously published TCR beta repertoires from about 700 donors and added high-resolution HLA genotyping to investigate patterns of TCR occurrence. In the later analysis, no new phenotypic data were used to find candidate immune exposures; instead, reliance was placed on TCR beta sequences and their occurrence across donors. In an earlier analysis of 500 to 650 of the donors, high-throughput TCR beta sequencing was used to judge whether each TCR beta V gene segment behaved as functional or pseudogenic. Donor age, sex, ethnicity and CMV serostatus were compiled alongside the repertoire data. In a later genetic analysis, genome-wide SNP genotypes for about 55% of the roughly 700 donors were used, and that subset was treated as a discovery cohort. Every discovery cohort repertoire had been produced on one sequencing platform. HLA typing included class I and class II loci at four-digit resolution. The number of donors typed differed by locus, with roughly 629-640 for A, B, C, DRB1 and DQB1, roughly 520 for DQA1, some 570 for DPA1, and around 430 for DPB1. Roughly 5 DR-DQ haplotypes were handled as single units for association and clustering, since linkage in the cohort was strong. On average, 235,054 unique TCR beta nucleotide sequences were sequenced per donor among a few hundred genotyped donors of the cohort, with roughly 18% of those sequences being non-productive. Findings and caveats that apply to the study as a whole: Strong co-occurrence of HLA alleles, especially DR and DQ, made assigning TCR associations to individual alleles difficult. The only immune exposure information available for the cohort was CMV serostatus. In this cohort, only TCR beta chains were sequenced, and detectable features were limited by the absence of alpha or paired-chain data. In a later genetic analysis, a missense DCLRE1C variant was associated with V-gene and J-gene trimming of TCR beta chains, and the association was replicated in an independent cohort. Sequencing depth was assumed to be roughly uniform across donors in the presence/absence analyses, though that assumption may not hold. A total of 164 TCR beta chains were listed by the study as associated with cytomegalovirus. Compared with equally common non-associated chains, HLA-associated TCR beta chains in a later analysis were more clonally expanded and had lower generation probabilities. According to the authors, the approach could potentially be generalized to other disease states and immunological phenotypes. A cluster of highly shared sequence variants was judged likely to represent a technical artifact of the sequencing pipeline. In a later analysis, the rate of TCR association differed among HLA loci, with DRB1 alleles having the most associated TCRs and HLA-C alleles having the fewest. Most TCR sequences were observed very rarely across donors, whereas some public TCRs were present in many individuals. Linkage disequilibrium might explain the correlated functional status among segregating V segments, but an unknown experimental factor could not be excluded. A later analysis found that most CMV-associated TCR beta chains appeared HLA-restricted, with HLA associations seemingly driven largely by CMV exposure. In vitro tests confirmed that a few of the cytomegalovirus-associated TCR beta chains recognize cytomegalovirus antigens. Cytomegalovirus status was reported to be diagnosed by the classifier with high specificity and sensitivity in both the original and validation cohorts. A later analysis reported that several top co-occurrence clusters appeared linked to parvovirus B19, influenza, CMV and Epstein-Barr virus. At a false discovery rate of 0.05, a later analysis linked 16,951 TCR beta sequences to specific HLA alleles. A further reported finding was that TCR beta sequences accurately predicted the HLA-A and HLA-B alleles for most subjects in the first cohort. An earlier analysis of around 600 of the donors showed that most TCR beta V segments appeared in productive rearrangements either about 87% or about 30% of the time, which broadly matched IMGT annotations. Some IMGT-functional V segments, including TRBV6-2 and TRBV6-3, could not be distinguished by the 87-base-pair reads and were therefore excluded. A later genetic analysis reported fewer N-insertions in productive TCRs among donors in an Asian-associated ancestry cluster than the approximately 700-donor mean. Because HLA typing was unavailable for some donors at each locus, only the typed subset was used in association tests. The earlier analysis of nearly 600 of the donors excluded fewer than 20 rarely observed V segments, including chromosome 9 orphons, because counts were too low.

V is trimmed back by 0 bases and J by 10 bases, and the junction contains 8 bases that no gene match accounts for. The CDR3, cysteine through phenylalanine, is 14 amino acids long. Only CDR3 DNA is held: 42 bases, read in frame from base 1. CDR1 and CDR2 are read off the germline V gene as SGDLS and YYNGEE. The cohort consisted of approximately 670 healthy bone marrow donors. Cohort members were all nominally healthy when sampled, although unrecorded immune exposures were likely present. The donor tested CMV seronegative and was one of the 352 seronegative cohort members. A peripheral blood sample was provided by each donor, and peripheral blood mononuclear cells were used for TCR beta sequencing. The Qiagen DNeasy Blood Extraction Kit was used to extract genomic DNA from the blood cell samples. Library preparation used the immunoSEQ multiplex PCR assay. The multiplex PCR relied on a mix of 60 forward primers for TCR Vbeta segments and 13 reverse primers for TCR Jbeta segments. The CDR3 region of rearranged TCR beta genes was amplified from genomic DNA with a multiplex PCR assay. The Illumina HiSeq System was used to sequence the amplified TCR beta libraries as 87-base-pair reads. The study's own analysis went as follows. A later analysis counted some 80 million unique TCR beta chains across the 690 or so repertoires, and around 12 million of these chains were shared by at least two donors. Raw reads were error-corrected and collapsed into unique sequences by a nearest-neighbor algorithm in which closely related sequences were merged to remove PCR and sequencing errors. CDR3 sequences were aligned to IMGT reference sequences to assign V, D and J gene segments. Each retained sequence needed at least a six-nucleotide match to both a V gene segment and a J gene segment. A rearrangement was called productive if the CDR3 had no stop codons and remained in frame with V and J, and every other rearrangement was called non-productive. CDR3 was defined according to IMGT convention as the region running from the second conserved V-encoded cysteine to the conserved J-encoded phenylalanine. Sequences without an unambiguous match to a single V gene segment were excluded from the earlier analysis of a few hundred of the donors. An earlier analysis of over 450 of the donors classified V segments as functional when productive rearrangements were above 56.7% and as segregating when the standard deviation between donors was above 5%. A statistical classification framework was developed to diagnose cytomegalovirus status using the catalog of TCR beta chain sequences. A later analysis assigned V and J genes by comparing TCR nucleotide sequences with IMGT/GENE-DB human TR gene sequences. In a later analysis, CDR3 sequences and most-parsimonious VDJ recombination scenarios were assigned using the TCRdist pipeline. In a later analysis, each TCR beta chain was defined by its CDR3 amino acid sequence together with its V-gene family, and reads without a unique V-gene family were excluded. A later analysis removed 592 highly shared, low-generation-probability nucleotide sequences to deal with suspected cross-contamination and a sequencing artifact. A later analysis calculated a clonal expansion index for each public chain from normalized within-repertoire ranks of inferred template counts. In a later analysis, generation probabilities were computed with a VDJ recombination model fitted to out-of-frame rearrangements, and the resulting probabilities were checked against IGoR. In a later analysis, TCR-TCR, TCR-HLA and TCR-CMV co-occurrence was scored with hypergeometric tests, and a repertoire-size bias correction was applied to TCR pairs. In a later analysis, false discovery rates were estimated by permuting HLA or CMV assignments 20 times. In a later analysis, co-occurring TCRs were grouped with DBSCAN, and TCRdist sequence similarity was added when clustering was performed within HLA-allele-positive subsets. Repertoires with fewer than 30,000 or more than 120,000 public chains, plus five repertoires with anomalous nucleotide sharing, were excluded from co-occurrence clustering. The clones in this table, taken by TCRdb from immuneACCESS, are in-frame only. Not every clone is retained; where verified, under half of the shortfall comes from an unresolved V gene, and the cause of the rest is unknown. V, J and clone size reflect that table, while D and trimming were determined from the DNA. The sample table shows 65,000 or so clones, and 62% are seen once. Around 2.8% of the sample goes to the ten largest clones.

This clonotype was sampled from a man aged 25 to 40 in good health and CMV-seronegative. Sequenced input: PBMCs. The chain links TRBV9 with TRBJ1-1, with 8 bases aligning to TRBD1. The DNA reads TGTGCCAGCAGCGTAGCAGGGGGCCAATATGGAGCTTTCTTT. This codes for CASSVAGGQYGAFF.